This TCR beta chain is from a study of cytomegalovirus exposure and HLA in healthy donors. The PCR contained 60 Vbeta and 13 Jbeta primers. Only in-frame clones appear in the TCRdb table, and some are missing; sequencing was by immunoSEQ multiplex PCR. The repertoire holds about 190,000 clones, with 70% to 75% as singletons. V lost 2 bases to trimming and J lost 7 bases; unmatched junction nucleotides: 7. The germline gives CDR1 GTSNPN, CDR2 SVGIG (reference sequence). This CDR3 comprises 16 residues. This TCR was recovered from a young man in good health and CMV-seropositive. This chain joins TRBV30 and TRBJ1-6; 11 nucleotides align to TRBD1. The sequenced material came from PBMCs. This chain's CDR3 is CAWSLRTGGRNSPLHF. The CDR3 DNA is TGTGCCTGGAGTCTCCGGACAGGGGGCAGGAATTCACCCCTCCACTTT.